A single sample is the source of the 3 T cell receptor beta chains below, sequenced in a study of T cell repertoires in cytomegalovirus infection (dated by TCRdb to between 2017 and 2020). Reads for this sample came from an Illumina HiSeq 1500. The public reads were reanalyzed by TCRdb: fastp trimming at Q25, MiXCR alignment, in-frame beta chains only. Identical CDR3 proteins give one entry, which carries the most common genes and DNA. Across this sample there are fewer than 80,000 distinct CDR3 sequences, with 3.5% to 4.5% seen only once. The ten most abundant clones make up 4.6% of the sample. Sequenced sample: PBMCs. These receptors were collected from a human donor in good health (CMV status not recorded). Some clones in this sample may be carry-over from other donors' samples.

This clonotype has ten or more counts. The J gene is TRBJ2-7, the V gene TRBV12-3 or TRBV12-4, with 8 bases that match TRBD2. J gave up 8 bases and V 1 base, and 10 bases lay outside the gene matches. This CDR3 has 15 residues. CDR3 amino acids: CASSLGRAGGAQQYF. In nucleotides, the CDR3 is TGTGCCAGCAGTTTAGGTCGGGCCGGGGGGGCACAGCAGTACTTC.

This clonotype was found many times. The gene calls are TRBV10-3 and TRBJ2-2; a weak D match, TRBD1 (7 bases). CDR1 is ENHRY, CDR2 SYGVKD, per germline. Between the trimmed V and J ends, which lost 7 bases and 4 bases, there was a span of 10 bases. The CDR3 runs to 13 residues. Here the CDR3 reads CAINQGGTGELFF. The CDR3 nucleotides read TGTGCCATCAACCAGGGGGGCACCGGGGAGCTGTTTTTT.

This clonotype has a handful of counts. V gene TRBV6-6 combines with J gene TRBJ2-6; D remains unclear. The CDR3 length is 14 residues. In germline, CDR1 is MNHNY, CDR2 SVGAGI (reference sequence). Between the trimmed V and J ends, which lost 5 bases and 2 bases, there was a span of 7 bases. In DNA form, the CDR3 reads TGTGCCAGCAGTCCCTCGGCTGGGGCCAACGTCCTGACTTTC. It encodes CASSPSAGANVLTF.